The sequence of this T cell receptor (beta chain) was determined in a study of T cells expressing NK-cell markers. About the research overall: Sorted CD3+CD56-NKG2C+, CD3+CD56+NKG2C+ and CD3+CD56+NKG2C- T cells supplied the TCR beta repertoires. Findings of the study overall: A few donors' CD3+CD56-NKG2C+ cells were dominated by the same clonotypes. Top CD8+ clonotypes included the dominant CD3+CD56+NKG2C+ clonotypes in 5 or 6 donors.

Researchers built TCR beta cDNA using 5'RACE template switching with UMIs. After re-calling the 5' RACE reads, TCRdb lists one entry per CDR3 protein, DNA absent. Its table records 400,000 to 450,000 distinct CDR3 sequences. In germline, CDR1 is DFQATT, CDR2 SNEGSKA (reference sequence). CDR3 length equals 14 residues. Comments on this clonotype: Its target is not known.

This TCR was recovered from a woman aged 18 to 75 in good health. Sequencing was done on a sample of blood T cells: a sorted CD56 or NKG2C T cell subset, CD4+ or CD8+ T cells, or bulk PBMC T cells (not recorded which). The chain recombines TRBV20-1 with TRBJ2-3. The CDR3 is CSVSKKGRPDTQYF.